The 32 T cell receptor beta chains listed next were all sequenced from one sample in a study of blood T cell repertoires in COVID-19 (dated by TCRdb to 2019 to 2021). Library preparation employed the immunoSEQ multiplex PCR assay. Here the immuneACCESS table is served through TCRdb, limited to in-frame sequences with V and J called. Missing clones are a known gap in these copies; in checked studies unresolved V genes cover under half, and the rest lacks a known reason. For this sample the table gives approximately 320,000 clones, of which about nine tenths were detected only once. Clones ranked in the top ten supply about 8.9% of the sample. Sequencing was performed on PBMCs or T cells enriched from blood (not recorded which). These receptors all stem from a woman aged 18-29 years who had recovered from COVID-19.

This clone was seen just once. The CDR3 is CASSILAGAYNEQFF. CDR3 DNA: TGTGCCAGCAGTATTCTAGCGGGGGCCTACAATGAGCAGTTCTTC. The chain links TRBV28 to TRBJ2-1; 10 positions agree with TRBD2. This CDR3 is 15 amino acids long. Germline values: CDR1 MDHEN, CDR2 SYDVKM. V dropped 5 bases and J dropped 2; count of bases not matched to a gene: 3.

The chain has TRBV7-2 and TRBJ2-7; TRBD2 agrees at 8 bases. The CDR3 is made up of 14 amino acids. Per the germline V gene, CDR1 is SGHTA and CDR2 is FQGNSA. V dropped 5 bases and J dropped 6; count of bases not matched to a gene: 9. The CDR3 spells CASSIPGLVREQYF. CDR3 in DNA: TGTGCCAGCAGCATCCCGGGACTAGTACGCGAGCAGTACTTC.

This chain joins TRBV20-1 and TRBJ1-5; D possibly corresponds to TRBD1 (5 bases). The CDR3 is 14 amino acids. Germline lookup yields CDR1 DFQATT and CDR2 SNEGSKA (reference sequence). The V end lost 3 bases, the J end lost 5 bases, and 14 bases lay between the germline ends. CDR3 nucleotide sequence: TGCAGTGCTAGTATCCCCGACAGACATCAGCCCCAGCATTTT. It encodes CSASIPDRHQPQHF.

The gene calls are TRBV12-3 or TRBV12-4 and TRBJ1-1; D is ambiguous. This CDR3 contains 13 residues. Trimming removed 5 bases from V and 1 base from J, with 8 bases in between. The CDR3, as DNA: TGTGCCAGCAGTCCTCAGGCGAACACTGAAGCTTTCTTT. This sequence encodes CASSPQANTEAFF.

The J gene is TRBJ2-3, the V gene TRBV9, with TRBD2 matching over 8 bases. The V segment lost 1 base and the J segment 6 bases; nucleotides outside the gene matches: 10. The germline CDR1 and CDR2 sequences are SGDLS and YYNGEE. The CDR3 runs to 16 residues. The CDR3 nucleotides read TGTGCCAGCAGCGTATGGTTCAGCGGGAGTCGGGATACGCAGTATTTT. It is translated as CASSVWFSGSRDTQYF.

The rearrangement links TRBV5-3 to TRBJ1-2; the D is unclear. TRBV5-3 falls under the ORF class, with uncertain function. V shed 4 bases and J shed 5 bases, with 15 bases lying between them. The CDR3 sequence is 14 residues long. For the CDR3, the DNA is TGTGCCAGAAGCCACCCTAGTACCAGTTATGGCTACACCTTC. Translated: CARSHPSTSYGYTF.

The chain joins TRBV5-4 to TRBJ2-3; TRBD2 matches at 7 bases. The CDR3 covers 15 residues. Germline trimming cut 4 bases from V and 1 base from J; bases unmatched to any gene: 6. Germline V gives CDR1 SGHNT, CDR2 YYREEE (reference sequence). The CDR3 DNA reads as TGTGCCAGCAGCCACGGGGGGTTGGGCACAGATACGCAGTATTTT. Translation: CASSHGGLGTDTQYF.

The chain's CDR3 is CASSPGYQGGWSYEQYF. CDR3 nucleotide sequence: TGCGCCAGCAGCCCCGGATATCAGGGGGGATGGTCCTACGAGCAGTACTTC. The chain recombines TRBV4-3 with TRBJ2-7; TRBD1 might be the D (7 bases). With 4 bases removed from V and 1 base from J, the gap between germline ends came to 20 bases. This CDR3 has 17 residues. Per germline, CDR1 LGHNA and CDR2 YSLEER.

This clone occurred once. This rearrangement joins TRBV6-5 to TRBJ1-4; 7 positions agree with TRBD1. V trimming: 11 bases; J trimming: 7 bases; junction bases outside the gene matches: 10. Germline V gene sequence: CDR1 MNHEY, CDR2 SVGAGI. This CDR3 spans 13 amino acids. The CDR3, as DNA: TGTGCCGGCTCAAGGGGGCAGCGTGAAAAACTGTTTTTT. Translating gives CAGSRGQREKLFF.

V gene TRBV7-9 combines with J gene TRBJ1-6, with D hard to call. Trimming cost V 5 bases and J 6 bases, with 17 bases left between them. This CDR3 has 16 residues. Germline lookup yields CDR1 SEHNR and CDR2 FQNEAQ (reference sequence). The CDR3 protein is CASSTTRMERNSPLHF. CDR3 in DNA: TGTGCCAGCAGCACGACGCGTATGGAGCGTAATTCACCCCTCCACTTT.

The chain carries TRBV11-2 and TRBJ2-3; TRBD2 matches 10 bases. J was trimmed by 3 bases and V by 5 bases; bases with no gene match: 5. CDR1 is SGHAT and CDR2 is FQNNGV in the germline V gene. This CDR3 contains 15 residues. The CDR3 spells CASSPRAGGTDTQYF. In nucleotides, the CDR3 is TGTGCCAGCAGCCCACGAGCGGGAGGGACAGATACGCAGTATTTT.

V gene TRBV5-6 combines with J gene TRBJ2-7; weak D call: TRBD2 (5 bases). This CDR3 is built from 15 residues. Germline values: CDR1 SGHDT, CDR2 YYEEEE. Between the trimmed V and J ends, which lost 4 bases and 2 bases, there was a span of 16 bases. In DNA, the CDR3 is TGTGCCAGCAGCCCCGGGGTCGGGCTAACCTACGAGCAGTACTTC. Protein: CASSPGVGLTYEQYF.

The V gene is TRBV7-2, the J gene TRBJ1-2; D ambiguous. CDR1 SGHTA and CDR2 FQGNSA come from the germline V gene. V was pared by 5 bases and J by 7 bases, with 14 bases between. The CDR3 extends over 13 amino acids. CDR3 sequence reads: CASSLESGGGYTF. The CDR3 DNA reads as TGTGCCAGCAGCCTGGAATCGGGAGGTGGCTACACCTTC. Full variable domain (rest looked up from reference TRBV7-2 and TRBJ1-2): GAGVSQSPSNKVTEKGKDVELRCDPISGHTALYWYRQSLGQGLEFLIYFQGNSAPDKSGLPSDRFSAERTGGSVSTLTIQRTQQEDSAVYLCASSLESGGGYTFGSGTRLTVV.

The rearrangement joins TRBV28 to TRBJ1-5; no clear D. V gave up 6 bases and J gave up 0 bases, with 6 bases separating them. This CDR3 contains 13 residues. Per germline, CDR1 MDHEN and CDR2 SYDVKM. CDR3 protein: CASSPNSNQPQHF. As DNA, the CDR3 is TGTGCCAGCAGCCCCAATAGCAATCAGCCCCAGCATTTT.

This chain links TRBV5-1 with TRBJ2-5; 8 positions match TRBD2. V lost 0 bases to trimming and J lost 3 bases; unmatched junction nucleotides: 1. The CDR3 sequence is 14 residues long. Germline-derived CDR1 and CDR2 are SGHRS and YFSETQ. CDR3: CASSLELAEETQYF. The CDR3 DNA reads as TGCGCCAGCAGCTTGGAACTAGCGGAAGAGACCCAGTACTTC.

This chain joins TRBV5-6 and TRBJ1-1; a weak D match, TRBD1 (5 bases). The CDR3 is made up of 14 amino acids. V lost 0 bases and J 4 bases, leaving 10 bases between the germline ends. Per germline, CDR1 SGHDT and CDR2 YYEEEE. The CDR3 region is CASSLGRRGTEAFF. CDR3 coding DNA: TGTGCCAGCAGCTTGGGTCGGAGGGGCACTGAAGCTTTCTTT.

In this sample, this clone turned up once. Other DNA sequences from this sample encode an identical CDR3 as well. This chain uses TRBV7-9 with TRBJ2-7; 9 bases are a match to TRBD2. The CDR3 sequence is 14 residues long. CDR1 is SEHNR, CDR2 FQNEAQ, per germline (reference sequence). Trimming cost V 5 bases and J 1 base; bases outside gene matches: 3. In DNA, the CDR3 is TGTGCCAGCAGCCCGACTAGCGGTTCCTACGAGCAGTACTTC. Amino acids: CASSPTSGSYEQYF.

The chain recombines TRBV28 with TRBJ1-5; D possibly corresponds to TRBD1 (5 bases). The CDR3 has 15 residues. Germline V gene sequence: CDR1 MDHEN, CDR2 SYDVKM. V lost 8 bases to trimming and J lost 6 bases, with 20 bases between them. Written as DNA, the CDR3 is TGTGCCAGCCACCTCGGCCCGGCAGGGTTTCAGCCCCAGCATTTT. Residues: CASHLGPAGFQPQHF.

CDR3 DNA: TGTGCCAGTAGGCTAAGCGGGAACACCGGGGAGCTGTTTTTT. Translating it yields CASRLSGNTGELFF. V and J are TRBV3-1 (or the pseudogene TRBV3-2) and TRBJ2-2; perhaps TRBD2 as D (5 bases). V gave up 9 bases and J gave up 1 base, with 12 bases separating them. The germline V gene encodes CDR1 LGHDT and CDR2 YNNKEL (reference sequence). The CDR3 runs 14 residues.

J is TRBJ2-1 and V is TRBV3-1 (or the pseudogene TRBV3-2); D remains unclear. There are 13 residues in the CDR3. V gave up 1 base and J gave up 4 bases, with 5 bases separating them. Per the germline V gene, CDR1 is LGHDT and CDR2 is YNNKEL (reference sequence). CDR3 protein: CASSQGSYNEQFF. The CDR3 bases are TGTGCCAGCAGCCAAGGGAGTTACAATGAGCAGTTCTTC.

The chain recombines TRBV20-1 with TRBJ1-4; 9 nucleotides line up with TRBD1. CDR1 and CDR2 from the germline V gene are DFQATT and SNEGSKA (reference sequence). Losses at the gene ends were 3 bases for V and 6 bases for J; bases not matched to a gene: 5. CDR3 length: 14 amino acids. The CDR3 here is CSASPRTGDEKLFF. CDR3 bases: TGCAGTGCTAGTCCCCGGACAGGGGATGAAAAACTGTTTTTT.

A single count supports this clone. The chain has TRBV7-9 and TRBJ1-4; D gene unclear. Trimming took 5 bases from V and 5 from J, leaving 15 bases between them. Germline loops: CDR1 SEHNR, CDR2 FQNEAQ (reference sequence). CDR3 length: 15 residues. The CDR3 loop reads CASSATLSQNEKLFF. The DNA for the CDR3 is TGTGCCAGCAGCGCCACATTGTCTCAGAATGAAAAACTGTTTTTT. Looking up the rest from reference TRBV7-9 and TRBJ1-4 gives the full variable domain: DTGVSQNPRHKITKRGQNVTFRCDPISEHNRLYWYRQTLGQGPEFLTYFQNEAQLEKSRLLSDRFSAERPKGSFSTLEIQRTEQGDSAMYLCASSATLSQNEKLFFGSGTQLSVL.

The genes are TRBV5-6 and TRBJ2-5; a possible D gene is TRBD2 (6 bases). Germline CDR1 is SGHDT and CDR2 is YYEEEE. This CDR3 comprises 14 residues. Trimming took off 4 bases at V and 2 bases at J, with 12 bases between the two ends. Here the CDR3 reads CASSPRGIQETQYF. The CDR3 DNA sequence: TGTGCCAGCAGCCCACGGGGGATACAAGAGACCCAGTACTTC. The entire variable domain, with the rest obtained from reference TRBV5-6 and TRBJ2-5, is as follows: DAGVTQSPTHLIKTRGQQVTLRCSPKSGHDTVSWYQQALGQGPQFIFQYYEEEERQRGNFPDRFSGHQFPNYSSELNVNALLLGDSALYLCASSPRGIQETQYFGPGTRLLVL.

The rearrangement links TRBV5-6 to TRBJ1-4, with 7 bases aligning to TRBD1. This CDR3 contains 15 residues. CDR1 is SGHDT, CDR2 YYEEEE, per germline. The V segment lost 5 bases and the J segment 6 bases; nucleotides outside the gene matches: 10. CDR3 sequence reads: CASSLTGRAHEKLFF. Here the CDR3 DNA reads TGTGCCAGCAGTCTGACAGGGAGAGCCCATGAAAAACTGTTTTTT.

The chain has TRBV4-2 and TRBJ2-7; D is perhaps TRBD2 (6 bases). Germline CDR1 and CDR2: LGHNA and YNFKEQ. The ends were cut back, 6 bases at V and 2 bases at J, with 17 bases in the middle. CDR3 length: 15 amino acids. CDR3 amino acids: CASRPDGLFAYEQYF. In DNA form, the CDR3 reads TGTGCCAGCAGACCTGACGGACTATTCGCCTACGAGCAGTACTTC.

This clone has only one observation. This sequence joins TRBV9 and TRBJ1-1; D not certain. This CDR3 is 13 amino acids long. V lost 2 bases, J lost 3 bases, and 8 bases lay in between. Looked up from germline, CDR1 is SGDLS and CDR2 is YYNGEE. The CDR3 sequence is CASSVRDYTEAFF. The CDR3 region has the DNA TGTGCCAGCAGCGTTAGAGATTACACTGAAGCTTTCTTT.

This chain links TRBV2 with TRBJ2-1; possible D gene TRBD2, 5 bases. Germline V lookup: CDR1 SNHLY, CDR2 FYNNEI. The germline V and J ends were trimmed by 8 bases and 4 bases, with 15 bases remaining between them. There are 14 residues in the CDR3. This chain's CDR3 is CASLRLSDYNEQFF. CDR3 DNA: TGTGCCAGCCTAAGACTATCCGATTACAATGAGCAGTTCTTC.

This clone was seen a single time. This chain joins TRBV19 and TRBJ1-5; D not certain. Germline V gene data show CDR1 as LNHDA and CDR2 as SQIVND (reference sequence). The CDR3 is 15 amino acids. V shed 1 base and J shed 1 base, with 8 bases lying between them. The CDR3 region has the DNA TGTGCCAGTAGTATAGGGACTGAGAGCAATCAGCCCCAGCATTTT. It codes for CASSIGTESNQPQHF.

The rearrangement uses TRBV10-3 and TRBJ2-1, with 7 bases matching TRBD2. Germline loops: CDR1 ENHRY, CDR2 SYGVKD. Trimming cost V 8 bases and J 6 bases; bases outside gene matches: 4. The CDR3 runs 12 residues. The CDR3 protein is CAIETSFNEQFF. The DNA for the CDR3 is TGTGCCATCGAGACTAGCTTCAATGAGCAGTTCTTC.

V usage is TRBV28 and J usage is TRBJ2-4; 8 bases agree with TRBD2. Germline CDR1 and CDR2: MDHEN and SYDVKM. V was pared by 3 bases and J by 7 bases, with 11 bases of the junction left unmatched. This CDR3 comprises 16 residues. CDR3 DNA sequence: TGTGCCAGCAGTTTGGTATCGGAGAGCGGGAGCAACATTCAGTACTTC. Translation: CASSLVSESGSNIQYF.

This clone was found a few times. The chain recombines TRBV4-3 with TRBJ1-2; D perhaps matches TRBD1 (5 bases). Trimming cost V 6 bases and J 4 bases, with 12 bases left between them. Germline CDR1 reads LGHNA; CDR2 reads YSLEER. This CDR3 has 13 amino acids. In DNA, the CDR3 is TGCGCCAGCAGGTCAGGGTCTACCTATGGCTACACCTTC. Translating gives CASRSGSTYGYTF.

The chain combines TRBV11-1 with TRBJ2-1; TRBD2 matches at 7 bases. Germline CDR1 reads SGHAT; CDR2 reads FQDESV (reference sequence). The junction had 7 bases not matched to a gene; V was cut back by 4 bases and J by 7 bases. This CDR3 contains 14 residues. The CDR3 loop is CASSSGLVVNEQFF. The CDR3 DNA reads TGTGCCAGCAGCTCCGGACTAGTAGTGAATGAGCAGTTCTTC.